The sequence of this T cell receptor beta chain was determined in a study of cytomegalovirus exposure and HLA in healthy donors listed by TCRdb under 2017. Concerning the study at large: According to an earlier analysis of 587 of the donors, some 180 million T cells yielded roughly 100 million unique TCR beta sequences and 276 Gb of sequence data. An early release that covered about 600 HLA-typed donors contained approximately 300 gigabases of sequencing data and around 85 million unique TCR sequences. Of the roughly 410 genotyped donors, more than 75% were placed in the genetic ancestry cluster associated with self-reported Caucasian donors. The study aimed to test whether cataloging public T cell receptors could reveal signatures of past pathogen exposure. The study used immunosequencing to profile the T cell repertoires of about 670 subjects and linked those repertoires to cytomegalovirus serostatus. In addition to the first cohort of roughly 670 subjects, a separate validation cohort of 120 different subjects was used. To predict cytomegalovirus infection status, the study brought together high-throughput TCR immunosequencing, statistical association of individual TCRs with disease status, and machine learning. A later analysis re-examined previously published TCR beta repertoires from roughly 650 donors and added high-resolution HLA genotyping to investigate patterns of TCR occurrence. Rather than using new phenotypic data, the later analysis identified candidate immune exposures from TCR beta sequences and from how often those sequences occurred across donors. An earlier analysis of 587 of the donors used high-throughput TCR beta sequencing to judge whether each TCR beta V gene segment behaved as functional or pseudogenic. Donor age, sex, ethnicity and CMV serostatus were compiled together with the repertoire data. A later genetic analysis used genome-wide SNP genotypes for about 65% of the 666 donors, treating that subset as a discovery cohort. Every discovery cohort repertoire had been produced on one sequencing platform. HLA typing included class I and class II loci at four-digit resolution. The number of donors typed differed by locus, with about 629-640 for A, B, C, DRB1 and DQB1, over 500 for DQA1, under 610 for DPA1, and around 460 for DPB1. About five DR-DQ haplotypes were treated as single units for association and clustering because of strong linkage in the cohort. Among about 360 genotyped donors of the cohort, an average of around 240,000 unique TCR beta nucleotide sequences were sequenced per donor, roughly a sixth of them non-productive. The paper's findings and limits, for the study overall: A later genetic analysis reported fewer N-insertions in productive TCRs among donors in an Asian-associated ancestry cluster than the roughly 650-donor mean. An earlier analysis of around 600 of the donors showed that most TCR beta V segments appeared in productive rearrangements either about 87% or about 30% of the time, which broadly matched IMGT annotations. In vitro tests confirmed that a few of the cytomegalovirus-associated TCR beta chains recognize cytomegalovirus antigens. A further reported finding was that TCR beta sequences accurately predicted the HLA-A and HLA-B alleles for most subjects in the first cohort. In the study, around 160 TCR beta chains were listed as associated with cytomegalovirus. According to a later analysis, TCR association rates differed among HLA loci, with DRB1 alleles showing the most associated TCRs and HLA-C alleles showing the fewest. Because the 87-base-pair reads could not distinguish some IMGT-functional V segments, including TRBV6-2 and TRBV6-3, those segments were excluded. Correlated functional status among segregating V segments might reflect linkage disequilibrium, but an unknown experimental factor could not be ruled out. The authors suggested that the approach could potentially be generalized to other disease states and immunological phenotypes. The classifier was reported to diagnose cytomegalovirus status with high specificity and sensitivity in both the original cohort and the validation cohort. A later analysis found that most CMV-associated TCR beta chains appeared HLA-restricted, with HLA associations seemingly driven largely by CMV exposure. V-gene and J-gene trimming of TCR beta chains was associated with a missense DCLRE1C variant in a later genetic analysis, and the association was replicated in an independent cohort. In a later analysis, HLA-associated TCR beta chains showed more clonal expansion and lower generation probabilities than non-associated chains that were equally common. Sequencing depth was assumed to be roughly uniform across donors in the presence/absence analyses, though that assumption may not hold. In this cohort, only TCR beta chains were sequenced, and detectable features were limited by the absence of alpha or paired-chain data. Because counts were too low, 15 to 20 rarely observed V segments, including chromosome 9 orphons, were excluded from the earlier analysis of some 590 of the donors. Across donors, most TCR sequences were observed very rarely, whereas some public TCRs were present in many individuals. When HLA alleles, especially DR and DQ, strongly co-occurred, TCR associations were difficult to assign to individual alleles. In a later analysis, some 17,000 TCR beta sequences were associated with specific HLA alleles at a false discovery rate of 0.05. HLA typing was unavailable for some donors at each locus, so association tests used only the typed subset. Immune exposure information for the cohort was limited to CMV serostatus. According to a later analysis, parvovirus B19, influenza, CMV and Epstein-Barr virus appeared linked to several top co-occurrence clusters. A cluster of highly shared sequence variants was judged likely to be a technical artifact of the sequencing pipeline.

The cohort was made up of 500 to 800 healthy bone marrow donors. All cohort members were sampled while nominally healthy, although unrecorded immune exposures were likely present. CMV serostatus was recorded as positive for 250 to 300 and negative for about half of the 666 cohort members, whereas no CMV serostatus was recorded for the donor in question. A peripheral blood sample was collected from each donor, and TCR beta sequencing was performed on peripheral blood mononuclear cells. The Qiagen DNeasy Blood Extraction Kit was used to extract genomic DNA from the blood cell samples. A note on this clone: No antigen is known for it. It is unclear where the CDR3 begins or ends on the DNA, so no DNA is shown, and the CDR3 is as TCRdb lists it.

From a lookup of the germline V gene, CDR1 and CDR2 are MDHEN and SYDVKM. Including the terminal cysteine and phenylalanine, the CDR3 comprises 14 residues. Receptors were amplified or captured by the immunoSEQ multiplex PCR assay. For the multiplex PCR, a mixture combining 60 forward primers for TCR Vbeta segments and 13 reverse primers for TCR Jbeta segments was used. The CDR3 region of rearranged TCR beta genes was amplified from genomic DNA by a multiplex PCR assay. On the Illumina HiSeq System, the amplified TCR beta libraries were sequenced as 87-base-pair reads. In the source study's methods: Across the 640 or so repertoires, a later analysis counted tens of millions of unique TCR beta chains, around 11 million of which were shared by at least two donors. To remove PCR and sequencing errors, raw reads were error-corrected and collapsed into unique sequences using a nearest-neighbor algorithm that merged closely related sequences. CDR3 sequences were aligned to IMGT reference sequences to assign V, D and J gene segments. For a sequence to be retained, at least a six-nucleotide match to both a V gene segment and a J gene segment was required. Rearrangements were called productive when the CDR3 lacked stop codons and stayed in frame with V and J; all others were non-productive. CDR3 was defined according to IMGT convention as the region running from the second conserved V-encoded cysteine to the conserved J-encoded phenylalanine. The earlier analysis of about 570 of the donors excluded any sequence lacking an unambiguous match to a single V gene segment. An earlier analysis of 587 of the donors called V segments functional above 56.7% productive rearrangements and segregating when the between-donor standard deviation exceeded 5%. A statistical classification framework was developed to diagnose cytomegalovirus status using the catalog of TCR beta chain sequences. In a later analysis, V and J genes were assigned by comparing TCR nucleotide sequences against IMGT/GENE-DB human TR gene sequences. Using the TCRdist pipeline, a later analysis assigned CDR3 sequences along with most-parsimonious VDJ recombination scenarios. A later analysis defined each TCR beta chain by its CDR3 amino acid sequence plus V-gene family, and excluded reads lacking a unique V-gene family. As a way to deal with suspected cross-contamination and a sequencing artifact, a later analysis dropped approximately 590 nucleotide sequences that were highly shared and had low generation probability. In a later analysis, a clonal expansion index for each public chain was calculated from normalized within-repertoire ranks of inferred template counts. A later analysis computed generation probabilities with a VDJ recombination model fitted to out-of-frame rearrangements, and checked the results against IGoR. A later analysis scored TCR-TCR, TCR-HLA and TCR-CMV co-occurrence with hypergeometric tests, applying a repertoire-size bias correction to TCR pairs. False discovery rates were estimated in a later analysis by permuting HLA or CMV assignments 20 times. A later analysis grouped co-occurring TCRs with DBSCAN, adding TCRdist sequence similarity when clustering within HLA-allele-positive subsets. Co-occurrence clustering excluded repertoires with fewer than 30,000 or more than 120,000 public chains, plus five with anomalous nucleotide sharing. This immuneACCESS table, as held by TCRdb, lists in-frame sequences with V and J called but not all clones. Of the missing ones, under half trace to an unresolved V gene in checked studies; the others have no known cause. V, J and clone size reflect that table, while D and trimming were determined from the DNA. The table of this sample itemizes about 37,000 clones. The top ten hold about 6.4% of the sample.

The sequence joins TRBV28 to TRBJ1-2. This TCR derives from a human donor in good health. Input material: PBMCs. The CDR3 is CASSFLAGTAGYTF.